This T cell receptor beta chain appears in the sequencing data of a study of cytomegalovirus exposure and HLA in healthy donors. Study-wide findings and caveats: Three chains tied to CMV proved CMV antigen-specific in vitro.

With respect to this clone: Antigen specificity is unknown.

The PCR used 60 Vbeta and 13 Jbeta primers. Produced via immunoSEQ multiplex PCR; TCRdb's table is partial and in-frame only. The data contain tens of thousands of clones, about 82% of them seen just once; the ten biggest clones take up around 2.9%. The CDR3 sequence is 15 residues long. Trimming stripped 2 bases from V and 1 base from J, with 12 bases between. CDR1 and CDR2 from the germline V gene are KGHSH and LQKENI. Sequencing used PBMCs. V gene TRBV18 combines with J gene TRBJ2-7; a possible D gene is TRBD1 (6 bases). The sequence was collected from a woman in her 30s in good health and CMV-seronegative. CDR3 bases: TGTGCCAGCTCACCATCCGACAGGCTTTCCTACGAGCAGTACTTC. Amino acids: CASSPSDRLSYEQYF.